The source of this T cell receptor (beta chain) is a study of blood T cells in healthy people across ages. Germline V gives CDR1 SGHVS, CDR2 FNYEAQ. Trimming removed 1 base from V and 8 bases from J; junction bases left unmatched: 5. This CDR3 has 15 amino acids. The people who gave samples were healthy Caucasians from Russia, aged roughly 6 to 90. Study-level points and caveats: Comparison with aged donors showed that long-lived donors had more naive CD4+ cells and higher diversity. Diversity of TCR beta per million T cells declined in a roughly linear way with age.

Comments on this clonotype: The antigen is undetermined.

A J-beta primer mix and a sample-barcoded 5' primer were used in a second PCR of about 6 to 12 cycles. Each cDNA molecule was tagged by a template-switch adaptor that had 12 random nucleotides. TCRdb ran MiXCR on the 5' RACE reads and lists one entry per CDR3 protein. The sample yields about 1.6 million distinct CDR3 sequences, roughly a third seen once. Material: blood. The rearrangement uses TRBV7-6 and TRBJ1-4; TRBD1 matches 9 bases. The receptor comes from a woman aged 25 to 39 in good health. CDR3 DNA: TGTGCCAGCAGCTTAGACGGGACAGGGACCGAAAAACTGTTTTTT. Amino acids: CASSLDGTGTEKLFF.